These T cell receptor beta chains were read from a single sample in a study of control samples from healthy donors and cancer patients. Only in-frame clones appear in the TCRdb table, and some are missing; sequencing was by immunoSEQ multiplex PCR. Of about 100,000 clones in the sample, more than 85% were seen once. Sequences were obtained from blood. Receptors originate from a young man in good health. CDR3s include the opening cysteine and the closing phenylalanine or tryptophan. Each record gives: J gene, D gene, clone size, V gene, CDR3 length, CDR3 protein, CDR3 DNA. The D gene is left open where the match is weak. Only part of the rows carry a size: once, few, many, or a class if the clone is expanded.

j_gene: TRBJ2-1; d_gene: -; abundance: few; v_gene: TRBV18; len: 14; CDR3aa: CASSPGLGGGEQFF; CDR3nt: TGTGCCAGCTCACCTGGACTAGGGGGGGGTGAGCAGTTCTTC
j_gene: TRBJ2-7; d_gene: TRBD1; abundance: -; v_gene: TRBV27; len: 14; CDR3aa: CASSFRDRAYEQYF; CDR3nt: TGTGCCAGCAGTTTCCGGGACAGGGCGTACGAGCAGTACTTC
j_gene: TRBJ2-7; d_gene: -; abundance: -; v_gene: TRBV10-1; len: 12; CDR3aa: CASSQGPYEQYF; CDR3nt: TGCGCCAGCAGTCAGGGGCCCTACGAGCAGTACTTC
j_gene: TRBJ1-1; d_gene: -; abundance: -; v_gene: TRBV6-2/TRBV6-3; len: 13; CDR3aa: CASSPGWYTEAFF; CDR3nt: TGTGCCAGCAGTCCGGGGTGGTACACTGAAGCTTTCTTT
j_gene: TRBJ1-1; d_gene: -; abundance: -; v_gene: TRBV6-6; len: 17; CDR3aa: CASSPTRQHIGGTEAFF; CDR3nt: TGTGCCAGCAGTCCTACACGACAACACATTGGGGGGACTGAAGCTTTCTTT
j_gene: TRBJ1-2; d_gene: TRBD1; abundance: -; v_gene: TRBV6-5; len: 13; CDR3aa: CASRPTTQGSLTF; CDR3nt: TGTGCCAGCAGACCAACTACACAGGGGTCTCTAACCTTC
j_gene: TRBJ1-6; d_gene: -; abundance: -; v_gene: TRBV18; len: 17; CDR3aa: CASSYDAQGNANSPLHF; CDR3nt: TGTGCCAGCTCATACGACGCCCAGGGCAACGCTAATTCACCCCTCCACTTT
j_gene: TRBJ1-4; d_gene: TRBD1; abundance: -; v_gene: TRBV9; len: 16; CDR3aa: CASSAQGTPTNEKLFF; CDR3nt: TGTGCCAGCAGCGCACAGGGGACACCAACTAATGAAAAACTGTTTTTT
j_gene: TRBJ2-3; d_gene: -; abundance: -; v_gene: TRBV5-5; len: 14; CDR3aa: CASRLGLGTDTQYF; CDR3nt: TGTGCCAGCAGGTTGGGCCTAGGGACAGATACGCAGTATTTT
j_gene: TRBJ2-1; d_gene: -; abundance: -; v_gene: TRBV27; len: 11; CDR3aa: CASSGIAEQFF; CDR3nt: TGTGCCAGCAGTGGTATAGCAGAGCAGTTCTTC
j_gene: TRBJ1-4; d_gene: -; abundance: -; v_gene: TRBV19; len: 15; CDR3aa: CASSRQRSTNEKLFF; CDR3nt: TGTGCCAGTAGTAGACAGCGGTCAACTAATGAAAAACTGTTTTTT
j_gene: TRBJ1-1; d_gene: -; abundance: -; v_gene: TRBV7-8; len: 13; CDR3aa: CASSRQPNTEAFF; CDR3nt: TGTGCCAGCAGCCGACAACCAAACACTGAAGCTTTCTTT
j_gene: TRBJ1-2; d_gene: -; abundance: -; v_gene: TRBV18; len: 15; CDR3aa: CASSPTWDLNYGYTF; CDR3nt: TGTGCCAGCTCACCGACCTGGGACTTAAACTATGGCTACACCTTC
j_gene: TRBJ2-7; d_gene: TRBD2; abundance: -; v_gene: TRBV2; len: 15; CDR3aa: CASSARLAVKYEQYF; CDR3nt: TGTGCCAGCAGTGCCCGACTAGCAGTTAAATACGAGCAGTACTTC
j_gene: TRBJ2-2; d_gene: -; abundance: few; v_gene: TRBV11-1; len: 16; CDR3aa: CASSLRRERGTGELFF; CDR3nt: TGTGCCAGCAGCCTCCGGCGCGAACGGGGGACCGGGGAGCTGTTTTTT
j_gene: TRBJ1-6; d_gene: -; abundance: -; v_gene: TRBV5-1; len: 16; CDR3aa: CASSLGGAEHPSPLHF; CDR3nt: TGCGCCAGCAGCTTGGGTGGGGCGGAACATCCTTCACCCCTCCACTTT
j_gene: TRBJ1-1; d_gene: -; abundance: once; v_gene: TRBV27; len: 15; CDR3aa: CASSYRGGGDTEAFF; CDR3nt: TGTGCCAGCAGTTACCGGGGAGGCGGGGACACTGAAGCTTTCTTT